This TCR beta chain stems from a study of beta chain features in type 1 diabetes. All of the isolated RNA was reverse transcribed, so expressed TCRB transcripts were sequenced. Assay used: immunoSEQ multiplex PCR; TCRdb lists only in-frame clones, some missing. The repertoire holds 640,000 or so clones, with under 15% as singletons. Study results and limitations: The naive, central memory and Treg TCRB repertoires of patients appeared to be more similar to one another than those of healthy donors. Moderate but significant shortening of TCRB CDR3s was recorded in all four CD4+ subsets from Type 1 diabetes patients.

Averaging around 120 mL, one heparinised blood draw was given by each donor. To note about this clone: Its antigen is not identified.

The receptor was isolated from a man aged 18-30 years with type 1 diabetes. Sequenced sample: naive CD4+ T cells from blood.

The DNA of the CDR3 is TGTGCCAGCAGTTTACCCCTGGCAGGGAGAGAGACCCAGTACTTC. Translation: CASSLPLAGRETQYF. The chain joins TRBV28 to TRBJ2-5; either TRBD1 or TRBD2 may fit D (5 bases each). This CDR3 region has 15 residues. From germline, CDR1 is MDHEN and CDR2 SYDVKM. Trimming took off 2 bases at V and 4 bases at J, with 14 bases between the two ends.